Following are 7 T cell receptor beta chains from one sample sequenced in a study of T cell repertoires in cytomegalovirus infection. Via MiXCR, TCRdb re-called the reads, giving one row per CDR3 protein. Of roughly 310,000 distinct CDR3 sequences detected, around a sixth appear once; the ten largest clones hold approximately 12%. The sample was PBMCs. The receptors here all came from a human donor in good health (CMV status not recorded). Some clones in this sample may be carry-over from other donors' samples.

The chain has TRBV28 and TRBJ2-7; no clear D. The CDR3 is 14 residues long. V dropped 8 bases and J dropped 3 bases, with 17 bases sitting between them. Germline CDR1 and CDR2: MDHEN and SYDVKM. CDR3 protein: CASAVPSLYYEQYF. The CDR3 DNA follows: TGTGCCAGCGCCGTCCCCTCTCTCTACTACGAGCAGTACTTC.

This clonotype was counted a few times. CDR3 nucleotide sequence: TGTGCCAGCAGTGATATCACTACTCGAGATACGCAGTATTTT. It yields the protein CASSDITTRDTQYF. V gene TRBV2 combines with J gene TRBJ2-3; no reliable D call. Germline loops: CDR1 SNHLY, CDR2 FYNNEI. V lost 3 bases and J 5 bases, leaving 12 bases between the germline ends. There are 14 residues in the CDR3.

This clonotype was detected only a few times. The rearrangement links TRBV12-3 or TRBV12-4 to TRBJ2-3; no clear D gene. The CDR3 contains 15 residues. Trimming pared 5 bases from V and 2 bases from J, leaving 14 bases between. The DNA for the CDR3 is TGTGCCAGCAGTACACCAATTGGACCCACAGATACGCAGTATTTT. This codes for CASSTPIGPTDTQYF.

This clonotype was recorded many times. Here the CDR3 reads CASSLDYGYTF. Written as DNA, the CDR3 is TGTGCCAGCAGCCTTGACTATGGCTACACCTTC. The chain links TRBV7-2 to TRBJ1-2; D is uncertain. V lost 5 bases, J lost 3 bases, and 4 bases lay in between. CDR3 length: 11 residues. The germline V gene has CDR1 SGHTA and CDR2 FQGNSA.

This clonotype was counted ten times or more. This sequence joins TRBV28 and TRBJ2-3; perhaps TRBD1 as D (5 bases). The V and J ends lost 4 bases and 6 bases respectively, with 14 bases between them. The germline gives CDR1 MDHEN, CDR2 SYDVKM. The CDR3 consists of 14 residues. The CDR3 DNA reads as TGTGCCAGCAGTTCTTGGACACCCGGGGATACGCAGTATTTT. It yields the protein CASSSWTPGDTQYF.

The V gene is TRBV20-1, the J gene TRBJ1-6; 7 bases agree with TRBD1. The CDR3 loop spans 14 amino acids. J gave up 5 bases and V 6 bases, and 7 bases lay outside the gene matches. CDR1 is DFQATT, CDR2 SNEGSKA, per germline (reference sequence). The CDR3 reads CSARQQGHNSPLHF. The DNA of the CDR3 is TGCAGTGCGAGACAACAGGGGCATAATTCACCCCTCCACTTT.

The rearrangement joins TRBV10-3 to TRBJ1-6; D gene ambiguous. The V and J ends lost 10 bases and 2 bases respectively, with 15 bases between them. CDR1 is ENHRY and CDR2 is SYGVKD in the germline V gene. The CDR3 spans 15 residues. For the CDR3, the DNA is TGTGCCACTGGGGTGCGGGCGGCCTATAATTCACCCCTCCACTTT. Amino acids: CATGVRAAYNSPLHF.